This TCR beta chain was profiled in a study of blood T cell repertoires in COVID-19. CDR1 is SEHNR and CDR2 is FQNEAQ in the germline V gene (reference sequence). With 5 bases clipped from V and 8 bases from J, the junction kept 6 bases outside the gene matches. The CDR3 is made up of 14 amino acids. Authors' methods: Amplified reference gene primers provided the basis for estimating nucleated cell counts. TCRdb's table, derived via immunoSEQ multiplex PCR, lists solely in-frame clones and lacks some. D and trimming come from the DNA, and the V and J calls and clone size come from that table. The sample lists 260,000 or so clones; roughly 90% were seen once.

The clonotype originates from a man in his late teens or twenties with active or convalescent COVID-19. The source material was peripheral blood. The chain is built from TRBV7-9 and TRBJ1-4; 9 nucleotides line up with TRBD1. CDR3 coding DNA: TGTGCCAGCAGCCGGGACAGGGTTTACGAAAAACTGTTTTTT. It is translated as CASSRDRVYEKLFF. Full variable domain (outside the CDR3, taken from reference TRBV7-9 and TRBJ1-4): DTGVSQNPRHKITKRGQNVTFRCDPISEHNRLYWYRQTLGQGPEFLTYFQNEAQLEKSRLLSDRFSAERPKGSFSTLEIQRTEQGDSAMYLCASSRDRVYEKLFFGSGTQLSVL.